The rows below give T cell receptor beta chains drawn from one sample of a study of control samples from healthy donors and cancer patients. Libraries were prepared by immunoSEQ multiplex PCR; TCRdb keeps only in-frame clonotypes and omits some of them. The sample lists tens of thousands of clones; just under 90% were seen once. Sequenced material: blood. The receptors shown here come from a man in his fifties or sixties in good health. Both conserved end residues are part of each CDR3. The D gene is left open where the match is weak. For some rows the clone size is stated as once, few or many, or as a class when expanded; others skip it.

V gene,J gene,clone size,D gene,CDR3 protein,CDR3 DNA
TRBV2,TRBJ1-5,-,TRBD1,CASSEDRGNNQPQHF,TGTGCCAGCAGTGAAGACAGGGGGAACAATCAGCCCCAGCATTTT
TRBV6-5,TRBJ1-2,-,-,CASRAGSEAGYTF,TGTGCCAGCAGGGCAGGGAGTGAGGCTGGCTACACCTTC
TRBV4-1,TRBJ1-2,few,-,CASSQDYEDLDYGYTF,TGCGCCAGCAGCCAAGATTACGAGGATTTAGACTATGGCTACACCTTC
TRBV29-1,TRBJ2-2,few,-,CSGGSANTGELFF,TGCAGCGGGGGTTCGGCGAACACCGGGGAGCTGTTTTTT
TRBV6-2/TRBV6-3,TRBJ2-1,-,TRBD2,CASSYYLTSGVENEQFF,TGTGCCAGCAGTTACTACTTGACTAGCGGGGTGGAGAATGAGCAGTTCTTC
TRBV3-1/TRBV3-2,TRBJ1-5,-,-,CATSGGVGPQHF,TGTGCCACGTCGGGGGGAGTGGGGCCCCAGCATTTT
TRBV5-1,TRBJ1-1,-,-,CASSLPGGNTEAFF,TGCGCCAGCAGCTTGCCGGGGGGGAACACTGAAGCTTTCTTT
TRBV19,TRBJ1-1,-,-,CASSPAGIGGATEAFF,TGTGCCAGTAGTCCCGCGGGGATTGGGGGGGCCACTGAAGCTTTCTTT
TRBV9,TRBJ1-1,-,-,CASSVALTGHNLEAFF,TGTGCCAGCAGCGTAGCCCTCACCGGGCACAACCTTGAAGCTTTCTTT
TRBV24-1,TRBJ1-5,-,-,CATSDLWVMAPNQPQHF,TGTGCCACCAGTGATTTGTGGGTAATGGCCCCCAATCAGCCCCAGCATTTT
TRBV30,TRBJ1-6,-,TRBD1,CAWSQGQGGSPLHF,TGTGCCTGGAGTCAGGGGCAGGGGGGTTCACCCCTCCACTTT
TRBV13,TRBJ1-5,once,-,CASSVNSNQPQHF,TGTGCCAGCAGCGTTAATAGCAATCAGCCCCAGCATTTT
TRBV19,TRBJ2-3,few,-,CASSIPDGTDTQYF,TGTGCCAGTAGTATCCCGGACGGCACAGATACGCAGTATTTT